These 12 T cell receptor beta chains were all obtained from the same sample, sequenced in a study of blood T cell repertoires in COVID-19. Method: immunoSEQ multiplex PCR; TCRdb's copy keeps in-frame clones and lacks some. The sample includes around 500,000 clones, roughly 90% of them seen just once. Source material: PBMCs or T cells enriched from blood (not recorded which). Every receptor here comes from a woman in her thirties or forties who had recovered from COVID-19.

In nucleotides, the CDR3 is TGCGCCAGCAGTGGACAGGCCTTCTCCTATGGCTACACCTTC. Protein sequence: CASSGQAFSYGYTF. The genes are TRBV10-2 and TRBJ1-2; tentatively, D is TRBD1 (6 bases). The germline V and J ends were trimmed by 4 bases and 4 bases, with 13 bases remaining between them. Germline V CDR1 and CDR2: WSHSY, SAAADI. The CDR3 runs to 14 residues.

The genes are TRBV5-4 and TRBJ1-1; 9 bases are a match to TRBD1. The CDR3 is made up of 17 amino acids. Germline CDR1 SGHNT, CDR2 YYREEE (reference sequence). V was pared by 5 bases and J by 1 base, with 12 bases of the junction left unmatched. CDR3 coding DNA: TGTGCCAGCAGACGGGGAGGATCGGGACAGGGGAACACTGAAGCTTTCTTT. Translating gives CASRRGGSGQGNTEAFF.

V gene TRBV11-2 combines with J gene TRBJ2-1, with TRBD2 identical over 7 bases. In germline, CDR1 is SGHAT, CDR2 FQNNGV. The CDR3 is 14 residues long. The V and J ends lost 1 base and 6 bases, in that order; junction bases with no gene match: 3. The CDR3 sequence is CASSLGGGLNEQFF. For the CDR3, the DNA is TGTGCCAGCAGCTTAGGGGGGGGACTCAATGAGCAGTTCTTC.

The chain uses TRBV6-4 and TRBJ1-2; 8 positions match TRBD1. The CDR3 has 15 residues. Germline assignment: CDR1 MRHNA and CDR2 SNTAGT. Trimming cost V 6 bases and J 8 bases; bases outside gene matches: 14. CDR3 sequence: CASRPTGTGLWGYTF. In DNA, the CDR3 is TGTGCCAGCAGACCCACCGGGACAGGACTATGGGGCTACACCTTC.

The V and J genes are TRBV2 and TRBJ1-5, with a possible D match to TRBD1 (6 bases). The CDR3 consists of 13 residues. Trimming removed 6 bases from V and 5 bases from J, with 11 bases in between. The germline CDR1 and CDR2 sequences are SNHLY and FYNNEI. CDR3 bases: TGTGCCAGCAGGGACAGTATGTATCAGCCCCAGCATTTT. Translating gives CASRDSMYQPQHF.

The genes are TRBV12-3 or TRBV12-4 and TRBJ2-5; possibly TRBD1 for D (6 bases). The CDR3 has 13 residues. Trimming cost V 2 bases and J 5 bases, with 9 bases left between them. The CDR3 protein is CASSLRGSETQYF. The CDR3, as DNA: TGTGCCAGCAGTTTAAGGGGGTCGGAGACCCAGTACTTC.

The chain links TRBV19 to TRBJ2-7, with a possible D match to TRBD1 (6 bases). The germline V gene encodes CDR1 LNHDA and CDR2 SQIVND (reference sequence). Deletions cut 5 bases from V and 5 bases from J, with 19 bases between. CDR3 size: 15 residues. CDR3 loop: CASSQGRQGSNEQYF. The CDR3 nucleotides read TGTGCCAGTAGTCAGGGCCGGCAGGGGAGTAACGAGCAGTACTTC.

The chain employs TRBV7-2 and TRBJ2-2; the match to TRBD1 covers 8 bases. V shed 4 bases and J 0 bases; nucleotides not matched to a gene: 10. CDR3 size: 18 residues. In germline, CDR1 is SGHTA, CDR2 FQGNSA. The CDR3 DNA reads TGTGCCAGCAGCTCCCGGCGCCGGACAGGGACGAACACCGGGGAGCTGTTTTTT. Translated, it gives CASSSRRRTGTNTGELFF.

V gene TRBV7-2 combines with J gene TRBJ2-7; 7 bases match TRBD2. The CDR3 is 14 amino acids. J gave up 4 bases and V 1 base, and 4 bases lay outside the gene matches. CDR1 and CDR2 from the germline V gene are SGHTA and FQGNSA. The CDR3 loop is CASSLGGSQYEQYF. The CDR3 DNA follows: TGTGCCAGCAGCTTAGGCGGGAGCCAATACGAGCAGTACTTC.

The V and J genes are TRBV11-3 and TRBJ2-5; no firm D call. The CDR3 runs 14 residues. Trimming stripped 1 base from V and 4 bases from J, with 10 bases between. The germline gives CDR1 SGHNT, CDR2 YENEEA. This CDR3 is CASSLGGDGETQYF. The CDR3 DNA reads TGTGCCAGCAGCTTAGGAGGAGATGGAGAGACCCAGTACTTC.

The CDR3 sequence: CASSVRTEGRYEQYF. Here the CDR3 DNA reads TGTGCCAGCAGCGTACGGACGGAGGGGCGTTACGAGCAGTACTTC. The chain has TRBV7-2 and TRBJ2-7; possibly TRBD2 for D (6 bases). The V end lost 5 bases, the J end lost 4 bases, and 18 bases lay between the germline ends. The V gene's germline CDR1 is SGHTA and CDR2 FQGNSA. The CDR3 extends over 15 amino acids.

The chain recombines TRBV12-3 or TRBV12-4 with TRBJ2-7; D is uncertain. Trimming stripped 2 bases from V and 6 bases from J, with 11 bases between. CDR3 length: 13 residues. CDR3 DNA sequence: TGTGCCAGCAGTTTATCACACGTCGTCGAGCAGTACTTC. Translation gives CASSLSHVVEQYF.